This TCR beta chain originates from a study of immune cell composition in non-small cell lung cancer. The table came from immunoSEQ multiplex PCR; TCRdb's copy has only in-frame clones and leaves some out. The sample holds about 7,800 clones, 78% seen once. The CDR3 contains 14 residues. Per the germline V gene, CDR1 is SGHNT and CDR2 is YENEEA. Trimming removed 5 bases from V and 5 bases from J, with 16 bases in between. Template was genomic DNA from frozen, unsorted single-cell suspensions. This sequence was found in a human donor with non-small cell lung cancer. Sequencing input: lung tumor tissue. The rearrangement joins TRBV11-3 to TRBJ2-7, with D perhaps matching TRBD1 (5 bases). This CDR3 reads CASSTTQGPHEQYF. The CDR3 DNA reads TGTGCCAGCAGCACGACCCAGGGTCCCCACGAGCAGTACTTC.